The source of this T cell receptor beta chain is a study of CXCR3-negative and CXCR3-positive naive CD8 T cells. The TRB cDNA libraries were prepared by 5' RACE with UMI labels. TCRdb processed the 5' RACE reads again and assigns one entry to each CDR3 protein, with no DNA. The data show 130,000 or so distinct CDR3 sequences, and the top ten clones hold just under 0.5%. The sequenced sample was naive CXCR3- CD8+ T cells from blood. The subset is: CD45RO-CCR7+CD27+CD95- naive CD8+ T cells lacking CXCR3 (TNR3-). This receptor was identified in a human donor in good health. Some clones in this sample may be carry-over from other donors' samples.

The CDR3 reads CASSPRSDSEAFF. The rearrangement joins TRBV3-1 to TRBJ1-1. CDR3 length: 13 residues. Per germline, CDR1 LGHDT and CDR2 YNNKEL (reference sequence).